The rows below give T cell receptor beta chains drawn from one sample of a study of shared clonotypes between healthy human individuals. Profiled with immunoSEQ multiplex PCR; TCRdb holds only in-frame clones, not every one. The sample yields about 2.2 million clones, under 95% seen once. Source material: naive CD8+ T cells from PBMCs. These receptors originate from a man younger than 30 in good health. Some clones in this sample may be carry-over from other donors' samples. Each CDR3 is given with its conserved first and last residue. D genes are given only for firm matches. A clone size is listed for some rows: how often the clone was seen (once, few, many), or a class if it is expanded.

clone_size: -; v_call: TRBV29-1; d_call: -; j_call: TRBJ2-4; cdr3_aa: CSVGGEGNIQYF; cdr3_nt: TGCAGCGTTGGGGGGGAAGGAAACATTCAGTACTTC
clone_size: -; v_call: TRBV7-8; d_call: -; j_call: TRBJ2-2; cdr3_aa: CASSPGTGELFF; cdr3_nt: TGTGCCAGCAGTCCAGGCACCGGGGAGCTGTTTTTT
clone_size: -; v_call: TRBV19; d_call: -; j_call: TRBJ2-7; cdr3_aa: CASSMSPRGEQYF; cdr3_nt: TGTGCCAGTAGTATGTCGCCCCGGGGGGAGCAGTACTTC
clone_size: once; v_call: TRBV5-1; d_call: -; j_call: TRBJ1-2; cdr3_aa: CASSLSGRDYGYTF; cdr3_nt: TGCGCCAGCAGCTTGAGTGGCAGGGATTATGGCTACACCTTC
clone_size: -; v_call: TRBV28; d_call: -; j_call: TRBJ2-1; cdr3_aa: CASSLIQGSSYNEQFF; cdr3_nt: TGTGCCAGCAGTTTAATTCAGGGCTCCTCCTACAATGAGCAGTTCTTC
clone_size: -; v_call: TRBV6-5; d_call: TRBD1; j_call: TRBJ2-1; cdr3_aa: CASSYGGQWDYNEQFF; cdr3_nt: TGTGCCAGCAGTTACGGGGGACAGTGGGATTACAATGAGCAGTTCTTC
clone_size: -; v_call: TRBV25-1; d_call: -; j_call: TRBJ2-7; cdr3_aa: CASSPRTEAYEQYF; cdr3_nt: TGTGCCAGCAGTCCGCGGACAGAAGCCTACGAGCAGTACTTC
clone_size: -; v_call: TRBV14; d_call: -; j_call: TRBJ2-3; cdr3_aa: CASSQDWYSVLDKDTQYF; cdr3_nt: TGTGCCAGCAGCCAAGATTGGTACAGCGTTTTGGATAAAGATACGCAGTATTTT
clone_size: -; v_call: TRBV25-1; d_call: TRBD2; j_call: TRBJ2-1; cdr3_aa: CASTRGASGDNEQFF; cdr3_nt: TGTGCCAGCACCCGGGGGGCTAGCGGGGATAATGAGCAGTTCTTC
clone_size: -; v_call: TRBV4-2; d_call: TRBD1; j_call: TRBJ1-5; cdr3_aa: CASSTGGRQPQHF; cdr3_nt: TGTGCCAGCAGCACAGGGGGCAGGCAGCCCCAGCATTTT
clone_size: -; v_call: TRBV11-2; d_call: -; j_call: TRBJ1-1; cdr3_aa: CASSFGGLLSEAFF; cdr3_nt: TGTGCCAGCAGCTTCGGGGGGCTCTTATCTGAAGCTTTCTTT
clone_size: -; v_call: TRBV19; d_call: -; j_call: TRBJ2-1; cdr3_aa: CASSIWERTSSEQFF; cdr3_nt: TGTGCCAGTAGTATTTGGGAGCGCACAAGTTCCGAGCAGTTCTTC